Listed below are T cell receptor beta chains from one sample, sequenced in a study of human T cells and chemical hapten exposure. From the RACE reads, TCRdb called clonotypes with MiXCR, one entry per CDR3 protein. This repertoire shows some 98,000 distinct CDR3 sequences, approximately 10% found once; its top ten account for 3.1%. The sample in question was whole blood, obtained in connection with sensitization to the hapten diphenylcyclopropenone (DPC). These receptors originate from a woman aged 55-70 years with alopecia areata. Some clones in this sample may be carry-over from other donors' samples. CDR3s include the opening cysteine and the closing phenylalanine or tryptophan. A D gene is named only where the DNA matches it firmly. Size tells how often a clone was seen (once, few, many) or the class of an expanded clone, and some rows leave it out.

CDR3nt	CDR3aa	d_gene	v_gene	j_gene	abundance
TGCGCCAGCAGCTTTCAGTCCGGGACGAACACCGGGGAGCTGTTTTTT	CASSFQSGTNTGELFF	.	TRBV5-1	TRBJ2-2	few
TGTGCCAGCAGCTTGGTCGGGGGCAATACCGGGGAGCTGGTTTTT	CASSLVGGNTGELVF	.	TRBV5-5	TRBJ2-2	.
TGTGCCAGCAGTGACACCGCTAACTATGGCTACACCTTC	CASSDTANYGYTF	.	TRBV12-3/TRBV12-4	TRBJ1-2	many
TGCGCCAGCAGTATTCAGCTGGCAGATACGCAGTATTTT	CASSIQLADTQYF	.	TRBV10-1	TRBJ2-3	.
TGTGCCAGCTCACCTCCGGGACTAGGGGTCAATGAGCAGTTCTTC	CASSPPGLGVNEQFF	TRBD2	TRBV18	TRBJ2-1	.
TGTGCCAGCAGTTGGCTGGGGCAGGGTCCCACCGCTGAAGCTTTCTTT	CASSWLGQGPTAEAFF	.	TRBV25-1	TRBJ1-1	few
TGTGCCAGCTCAGGCGGCGGGGGCTCCTACGAGCAGTACTTC	CASSGGGGSYEQYF	TRBD2	TRBV18	TRBJ2-7	many
TGCGCCAGCAGCTTGGAAGGGAGCAATCAGCCCCAGCATTTT	CASSLEGSNQPQHF	.	TRBV5-1	TRBJ1-5	.
TGTGCCACCAGCAGATTCGGCAACTACGAGCAGTACTTC	CATSRFGNYEQYF	.	TRBV15	TRBJ2-7	few
TGTGCCAGCAGAACGGACGCGACCTATAATTCACCCCTCCACTTT	CASRTDATYNSPLHF	.	TRBV6-1	TRBJ1-6	few
TGCAGCGTTGATAGCTCTGGGGCCAACGTCCTGACTTTC	CSVDSSGANVLTF	.	TRBV29-1	TRBJ2-6	many
TGTGCCTGGAGTGATCGGAAGGGTTGGCCAGATACGCAGTATTTT	CAWSDRKGWPDTQYF	.	TRBV30	TRBJ2-3	.
TGCAGCGTTGAGGTTTGGGGTCCCACGAACACCGGGGAGCTGTTTTTT	CSVEVWGPTNTGELFF	.	TRBV29-1	TRBJ2-2	.
TGTGCCAGCTCACCGACTAGCCCAATCACCGGGGAGCTGTTTTTT	CASSPTSPITGELFF	TRBD2	TRBV18	TRBJ2-2	many
TGTGCCAGCAGTTTACCGGGACAGGGGGCGCCTGAGCAGTTCTTC	CASSLPGQGAPEQFF	TRBD1	TRBV28	TRBJ2-1	.
TGTGCCAACAGCCTCGGCGGGGCGGGGGGCCTCGGGGGGCAGTATTTT	CANSLGGAGGLGGQYF	TRBD2	TRBV27	TRBJ2-3	.
TGTGCCAGCAGCTTAGCGGCAGGACAGTATCAGCCCCAGCATTTT	CASSLAAGQYQPQHF	.	TRBV7-6	TRBJ1-5	.
TGTGCCAGCCCCGCGAGACACCCATACAATGAGCAGTTCTTC	CASPARHPYNEQFF	.	TRBV6-1	TRBJ2-1	few
TGTGCCAGCTCACCGACGGACAGAGGTAATCAGCCCCAGCATTTT	CASSPTDRGNQPQHF	.	TRBV18	TRBJ1-5	few
TGTGCCTGGACAACCTCCTACGAGCAGTACTTC	CAWTTSYEQYF	.	TRBV30	TRBJ2-7	many
TGTGTCAGCAGTTTGCATCGGGCAGACCTGAACACTGAAGCTTTCTTT	CVSSLHRADLNTEAFF	.	TRBV28	TRBJ1-1	few
TGCAGCAGCGACAGGTCCCTGAGGAACACTGAAGCTTTCTTT	CSSDRSLRNTEAFF	.	TRBV29-1	TRBJ1-1	many
TGCAGCGGCTACAGGGGCCCCCCACCAACTGGAGCTTTCTTT	CSGYRGPPPTGAFF	TRBD1	TRBV29-1	TRBJ1-1	once
TGTGCCAGCAGTGACATGGCACAGCCAAGCACAGATACGCAGTATTTT	CASSDMAQPSTDTQYF	.	TRBV6-1	TRBJ2-3	.
TGTGCCAGCAGCTTAGTCCCCGGGGAGCAGTACTTC	CASSLVPGEQYF	.	TRBV7-9	TRBJ2-7	few
TGTGCCAGCAGTTCGCTAGCGGGGGGTAAAGAGACCCAGTACTTC	CASSSLAGGKETQYF	TRBD2	TRBV27	TRBJ2-5	few
TGTGCCAGCAGCGCGCAAGTTAGGGGGCATCCCCTCCACTTT	CASSAQVRGHPLHF	TRBD1	TRBV7-9	TRBJ1-6	many
TGCAGCGTTGGTTTTACAGGGACGAACACTGAAGCTTTCTTT	CSVGFTGTNTEAFF	.	TRBV29-1	TRBJ1-1	few
TGTGCCTGGAGTCCGATGGGGGTCCGGGTACGGACTGAAGCTTTCTTT	CAWSPMGVRVRTEAFF	.	TRBV30	TRBJ1-1	few
TGTGCCAGCAGCCGGGGACAGGGGATATGGGCTTTCTTT	CASSRGQGIWAFF	TRBD1	TRBV7-9	TRBJ1-1	.
TGCGCCAGCAGCTTTGCTCCTTCGGGAGGCTACACCTTC	CASSFAPSGGYTF	.	TRBV5-1	TRBJ1-2	many
TGTGCCAGCAGTTTGATCCTCAGCGGATCCTACGAGCAGTACTTC	CASSLILSGSYEQYF	.	TRBV27	TRBJ2-7	many
TGTGCCAGCAGCCAACGATCATTGGGCGGCGAAGGCACAGATACGCAGTATTTT	CASSQRSLGGEGTDTQYF	.	TRBV4-2	TRBJ2-3	.
TGTGCCAGCAGCCGACCCGGGACATTCGTCGCAGATACGCAGTATTTT	CASSRPGTFVADTQYF	.	TRBV3-1	TRBJ2-3	.
TGTGCCGTGCTAGCGGGGGCGATCCAATATCCCTACGAGCAGTACTTC	CAVLAGAIQYPYEQYF	TRBD2	TRBV10-3	TRBJ2-7	.
TGCGCCAGCAGCCAAGTGGGGACAGGGGCCTACAATGAGCAGTTCTTC	CASSQVGTGAYNEQFF	TRBD1	TRBV4-1	TRBJ2-1	many
TGTGCCAGCAGCCAAGACGGCCAGGGGGGTCACAATGAGCAGTTCTTC	CASSQDGQGGHNEQFF	.	TRBV3-1	TRBJ2-1	.
TGCGCCAGCAGTAGAGGACTAGCGGGGACAGATACGCAGTATTTT	CASSRGLAGTDTQYF	TRBD2	TRBV10-1	TRBJ2-3	many
TGTGCCAGCAGTGAATGGGGGACATTGAACACTGAAGCTTTCTTT	CASSEWGTLNTEAFF	.	TRBV25-1	TRBJ1-1	many
TGTGCCAGCAGCAGAGCCGGGACTTCGGATTCACCCCTCCACTTT	CASSRAGTSDSPLHF	.	TRBV7-6	TRBJ1-6	.
TGTGCCACTCCTATCGAGGGTAAACATAAGATGAACACTGAAGCTTTCTTT	CATPIEGKHKMNTEAFF	.	TRBV19	TRBJ1-1	few
TGCAGTGCTAGAGATAAAAGGGTGGGGGGCAATCAGCCCCAGCATTTT	CSARDKRVGGNQPQHF	.	TRBV20-1	TRBJ1-5	many
TGTGCCAGCAGCTTAGGGATGGGGGAAAAACTGTTTTTT	CASSLGMGEKLFF	.	TRBV11-2	TRBJ1-4	few
TGTGCCAGCAGGACGGGTTTAGGAGGGCCCGAAGCTTTCTTT	CASRTGLGGPEAFF	.	TRBV6-1	TRBJ1-1	.
TGCAGTGCTAGGAGGGGAGGTCAGGGGATAGGCTACACCTTC	CSARRGGQGIGYTF	.	TRBV20-1	TRBJ1-2	.
TGCAGTGCTTGGGACAGGGGGCCCCAGCCCCAGCATTTT	CSAWDRGPQPQHF	TRBD1	TRBV20-1	TRBJ1-5	many
TGTGCCAGCAGCTCAGGGATGACAGATCTGCATACGCAGTATTTT	CASSSGMTDLHTQYF	.	TRBV7-3	TRBJ2-3	.
TGCAGCGTTTCGGACTGGGTTGGCTATGGCTACACCTTC	CSVSDWVGYGYTF	.	TRBV29-1	TRBJ1-2	few
TGTGCCAGCAGCTTAGAACACAGGGGTTACGAGCAGTACTTC	CASSLEHRGYEQYF	TRBD1	TRBV7-8	TRBJ2-7	many
TGTGCCAGCAGCGTAGAGGCAGGGGGGATGAATGAGCAGTTCTTC	CASSVEAGGMNEQFF	.	TRBV9	TRBJ2-1	.
TGTGCCAGCAGCTTCCAGGGAACCGGGGAGCTGTTTTTT	CASSFQGTGELFF	.	TRBV3-1	TRBJ2-2	many
TGTGCCAGCAGCCCCAGGACAGGGGCAGATACGCAGTATTTT	CASSPRTGADTQYF	TRBD1	TRBV11-2	TRBJ2-3	many
TGCAGTGCTAGAGTATTCGCGGGGTCCTACAATGAGCAGTTCTTC	CSARVFAGSYNEQFF	.	TRBV20-1	TRBJ2-1	few
TGCAGTGCTGACCGCGGCGGACAGGTATCAGCTTTCTTT	CSADRGGQVSAFF	TRBD1	TRBV20-1	TRBJ1-1	many
TGTACCAGCAACGACGGGGGGCCCTCAGATACGCAGTATTTT	CTSNDGGPSDTQYF	.	TRBV4-2	TRBJ2-3	.